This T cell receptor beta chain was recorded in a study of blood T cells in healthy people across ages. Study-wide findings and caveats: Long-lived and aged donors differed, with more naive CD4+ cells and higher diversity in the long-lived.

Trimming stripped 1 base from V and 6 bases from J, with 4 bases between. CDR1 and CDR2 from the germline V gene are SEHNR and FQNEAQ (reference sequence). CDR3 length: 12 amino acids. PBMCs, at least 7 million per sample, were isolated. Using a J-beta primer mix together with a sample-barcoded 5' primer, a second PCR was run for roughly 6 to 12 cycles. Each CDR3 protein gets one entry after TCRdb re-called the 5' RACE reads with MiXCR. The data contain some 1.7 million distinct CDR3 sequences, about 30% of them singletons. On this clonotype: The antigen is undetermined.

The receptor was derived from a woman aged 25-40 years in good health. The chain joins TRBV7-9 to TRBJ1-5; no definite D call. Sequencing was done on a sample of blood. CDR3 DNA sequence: TGTGCCAGCAGCTTAGACACTCAGCCCCAGCATTTT. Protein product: CASSLDTQPQHF.